The clone carrying this T cell receptor (beta chain) was seen a few times. Its antigen is still unknown. This record belongs to a study of cytomegalovirus exposure and HLA in healthy donors. Whole-study results and caveats: Association of a missense DCLRE1C variant with TCR beta V- and J-gene trimming was reported in a later analysis.

Germline V CDR1 and CDR2: SGHRS, YFSETQ. Trimming removed 2 bases from V and 1 base from J, with 12 bases in between. The CDR3 is 15 amino acids. The PCR had 60 Vbeta and 13 Jbeta primers. The data were produced by immunoSEQ multiplex PCR, yet TCRdb's version contains in-frame clones alone and is incomplete. The sample lists 150,000 to 180,000 clones, approximately 80% occurring once. Sequencing was carried out using PBMCs. This receptor was taken from a woman in her 40s in good health and CMV-seronegative. The genes are TRBV5-1 and TRBJ1-1; no definite D call. The CDR3 here is CASSLRGLQNTEAFF. The CDR3 region has the DNA TGCGCCAGCAGCTTACGAGGGCTGCAGAACACTGAAGCTTTCTTT.